A selection of T cell receptor beta chains follows, all from one sample in a study of shared clonotypes between healthy human individuals. TCRdb's copy holds only in-frame clones and misses some; the assay was immunoSEQ multiplex PCR. The sample lists 2 million to 2.5 million clones, approximately 96% occurring once. Source material: naive CD4+ T cells sorted from blood. The source is a young man in good health. CDR3s include the opening cysteine and the closing phenylalanine or tryptophan. Clone size, where shown, is once, few, many, or a class for clones that have expanded.

. TRBJ1-6 TRBV9 CASSVAGGSYNSPLHF
. TRBJ1-2 TRBV7-9 CASSLPTSGYGYTF
. TRBJ2-1 TRBV28 CATLGQGYNEQFF
. TRBJ2-7 TRBV6-6 CASSSLGFSYEQYF
. TRBJ1-6 TRBV10-1 CASSEHRGKSPLHF
. TRBJ2-1 TRBV6-5 CASSYRSTSGYNEQFF
. TRBJ1-2 TRBV29-1 CSVEKGQKGYTF
. TRBJ1-1 TRBV14 CASSQDNLRGLGTEAFF
. TRBJ1-2 TRBV11-2 CASSPTENYGYTF
. TRBJ1-3 TRBV6-5 CASTAGYSGNTIYF
once TRBJ1-4 TRBV18 CASSRDRATNEKLFF